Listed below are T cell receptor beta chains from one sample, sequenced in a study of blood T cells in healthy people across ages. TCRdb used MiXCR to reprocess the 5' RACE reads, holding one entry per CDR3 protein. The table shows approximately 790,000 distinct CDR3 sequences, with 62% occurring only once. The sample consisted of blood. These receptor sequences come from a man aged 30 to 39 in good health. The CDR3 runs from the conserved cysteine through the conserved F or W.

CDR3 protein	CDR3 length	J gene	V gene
CASSLRRGGANEKLFF	16	TRBJ1-4	TRBV12-3/TRBV12-4
CASSETVGQETQYF	14	TRBJ2-5	TRBV25-1
CASRLFLREYF	11	TRBJ2-3	TRBV25-1
CASSFVAGGFNEQYF	15	.	TRBV7-2
CASARSNEQFF	11	TRBJ2-1	TRBV28
CASSEQQGAGETQYF	15	.	TRBV2
CASSFQFNTGELFF	14	TRBJ2-2	TRBV28
CASSGEIQYF	10	TRBJ2-5	TRBV28
CASSRRTGLYQPQHF	15	TRBJ1-5	TRBV4-3
CASSVGTDNSPLHF	14	TRBJ1-6	TRBV9
CASSYSGQSPEKLFF	15	TRBJ1-4	TRBV6-5
CASSSREGAKELFF	14	TRBJ2-2	TRBV7-8
CASKEGGPKDTQYF	14	TRBJ2-3	TRBV7-3
CASSLGLRTEETQYF	15	TRBJ2-5	TRBV5-1
CASSTLGYRGGEKLFF	16	TRBJ1-4	TRBV7-6
CASTWGGRDYGYTF	14	TRBJ1-2	TRBV28
CASSVDGGPYNEQFF	15	TRBJ2-1	TRBV9
CASSYDSGGAKTQYF	15	TRBJ2-5	TRBV6-2/TRBV6-3
CSARFLADLSSYNEQFF	17	TRBJ2-1	TRBV20-1
CASSNRGTGMETQYF	15	TRBJ2-5	TRBV27
CASSPDLGTQYF	12	.	TRBV18
CASSSLESGNTIYF	14	TRBJ1-3	TRBV7-9
CSVDSGGGNTGELFF	15	TRBJ2-2	TRBV29-1
CASSQRQVSDTEAFF	15	TRBJ1-1	TRBV4-2
CASSQEIQSLWQYF	14	TRBJ2-7	TRBV3-1
CASSLERARETQYF	14	TRBJ2-5	TRBV5-1
CATLTGEASNYGYTF	15	TRBJ1-2	TRBV2
CSARDLGGDNEQFF	14	TRBJ2-1	TRBV20-1
CASSLGGPSKEQYF	14	TRBJ2-7	TRBV7-2
CASSRDRKNTEAFF	14	TRBJ1-1	TRBV19
CASSPPWQETQYF	13	TRBJ2-5	TRBV27
CSAGGQRKYEQYF	13	TRBJ2-7	TRBV20-1
CASSDTRGGKTQYF	14	.	TRBV25-1
CSARSETSGRVYEQYF	16	TRBJ2-7	TRBV20-1
CASSVSERSNQPQHF	15	TRBJ1-5	TRBV9
CSVESSGFNERFF	13	TRBJ2-1	TRBV29-1
CASNGRGGAVDTQYF	15	TRBJ2-3	TRBV12-3/TRBV12-4
CAISQNDFDEQYF	13	TRBJ2-7	TRBV10-3
CASSAPEGDTQYF	13	TRBJ2-3	TRBV12-3/TRBV12-4
CASSPGVPTGYEQYF	15	TRBJ2-7	TRBV28
CSAPARGYTF	10	TRBJ1-2	TRBV20-1
CASSSFSRGTGANVLTF	17	TRBJ2-6	TRBV6-2/TRBV6-3
CATGRPGEYEQYF	13	TRBJ2-7	TRBV24-1
CASSPSGGLRYEQYF	15	TRBJ2-7	TRBV28
CATSNARGDYEQYF	14	.	TRBV6-6
CSVVRQGLGEQFF	13	TRBJ2-1	TRBV29-1
CASSVAGLLTEAFF	14	TRBJ1-1	TRBV9
CASSTVLQGARETQYF	16	TRBJ2-5	TRBV28
CASSDYTLGETQYF	14	.	TRBV25-1
CASSSPRRGAQETQYF	16	TRBJ2-5	TRBV12-3/TRBV12-4
CASRLAGGSTDTQYF	15	TRBJ2-3	TRBV6-2/TRBV6-3